Listed here is a single TCR beta chain. Authors' analysis steps: Amplification with reference gene primers provided the estimates of nucleated cell counts. The table came from immunoSEQ multiplex PCR; TCRdb's copy has only in-frame clones and leaves some out. V and J calls and clone size are copied from that table; D and trimming were computed from the DNA. The sample lists almost 200,000 clones; roughly 80% were seen once. Enrollment of patients from Seattle took place during active infection, with longitudinal follow-up. Per the germline V gene, CDR1 is MGHDK and CDR2 is SYGVNS. The germline V and J ends were trimmed by 1 base and 5 bases, with 12 bases remaining between them. This CDR3 contains 16 residues. The data belong to a study of blood T cell repertoires in COVID-19. Overall study: Donors in the United States, Italy and Spain gave samples during acute or convalescent COVID-19. Nucleic acid was either cDNA or gDNA, and it came from T cells, B-cell-depleted T cells, or PBMCs.

Sample: peripheral blood. The genes are TRBV25-1 and TRBJ1-6; D unresolved. This clonotype was sampled from a man in his 60s with COVID-19, enrolled during active disease. The CDR3, as DNA: TGTGCCAGCAGTGAATGGGCAGTGCAAGATAATTCACCCCTCCACTTT. Translated: CASSEWAVQDNSPLHF.